Shown below are 2 T cell receptor beta chains from a single sample sequenced in a study of blood T cells in healthy people across ages. It was with a sample-barcoded 5' primer and a J-beta primer mix that a second PCR of about 7 to 12 cycles was run. TCRdb passed the 5' RACE reads through MiXCR, listing each CDR3 protein once. The data hold around 1,500,000 distinct CDR3 sequences, with around 42% observed a single time. Material for sequencing was blood. Receptors originate from a woman aged 18-30 years in good health.

In this sample, this clonotype turned up a few times. The chain is built from TRBV12-3 or TRBV12-4 and TRBJ2-3, with D unclear. This CDR3 is 13 amino acids long. The ends were cut back, 5 bases at V and 5 bases at J, with 11 bases in the middle. The CDR3 coding sequence is TGTGCCAGCAGTCCCGTACGTCAAGATACGCAGTATTTT. Translating gives CASSPVRQDTQYF.

V is TRBV6-5 and J is TRBJ1-6; D call uncertain. Deletions cut 2 bases from V and 8 bases from J, with 7 bases between. Germline CDR1 and CDR2: MNHEY and SVGAGI. CDR3 length equals 13 residues. CDR3 in amino acids: CASSYGIDSPLHF. The CDR3 nucleotides are TGTGCCAGCAGTTACGGGATCGATTCACCCCTCCACTTT.